These 10 T cell receptor beta chains came from one sample sequenced in a study of blood T cell repertoires in COVID-19. Sequenced by immunoSEQ multiplex PCR; TCRdb stores in-frame clones only, minus some. This table has around 150,000 clones, about 80% appearing once. The sequenced sample consisted of peripheral blood. Every receptor here comes from a woman between 55 and 75 years old with acute or convalescent COVID-19.

The chain uses TRBV28 and TRBJ1-5; TRBD1 matches 9 bases. The germline V gene has CDR1 MDHEN and CDR2 SYDVKM. V shed 4 bases and J 0 bases; nucleotides not matched to a gene: 10. The CDR3 is 18 residues long. CDR3 nucleotide sequence: TGTGCCAGCAGTTCACCCGGGACAGGGTGGCGTAGCAATCAGCCCCAGCATTTT. It specifies CASSSPGTGWRSNQPQHF.

The chain uses TRBV18 and TRBJ2-1; TRBD2 matches 8 bases. Germline values: CDR1 KGHSH, CDR2 LQKENI. The J segment lost 7 bases and the V segment lost 3 bases, leaving 8 bases of the junction unmatched. CDR3 length: 15 residues. CDR3 region: CASSPAGLAGNEQFF. CDR3 bases: TGTGCCAGCTCACCGGCCGGGCTAGCGGGTAATGAGCAGTTCTTC.

The rearrangement joins TRBV5-1 to TRBJ1-1; 7 bases match TRBD1. CDR3 size: 14 residues. V shed 0 bases and J 4 bases; nucleotides not matched to a gene: 3. Germline V gene sequence: CDR1 SGHRS, CDR2 YFSETQ. CDR3 DNA sequence: TGCGCCAGCAGCTTGGGACACAGGGGCACTGAAGCTTTCTTT. The encoded protein is CASSLGHRGTEAFF.

In its sample, this clone was seen a few times. The chain has TRBV3-1 (or the pseudogene TRBV3-2) and TRBJ2-7, with a weak D call TRBD1 (6 bases). The CDR3 covers 12 residues. Per germline, CDR1 LGHDT and CDR2 YNNKEL (reference sequence). Trimming stripped 10 bases from V and 4 bases from J, with 14 bases between. CDR3: CATRDTRYEQYF. CDR3 bases: TGTGCCACCCGGGACACGAGGTACGAGCAGTACTTC.

This clone was observed once. The chain joins TRBV7-9 to TRBJ2-7; maybe TRBD1 (6 bases). This CDR3 is built from 14 residues. Germline V gene sequence: CDR1 SEHNR, CDR2 FQNEAQ (reference sequence). V shed 5 bases and J shed 2 bases, with 13 bases lying between them. Here the CDR3 reads CASSPNRAPYEQYF. The CDR3 bases are TGTGCCAGCAGCCCTAACAGGGCCCCCTACGAGCAGTACTTC.

This chain connects TRBV24-1 to TRBJ1-4, with 10 bases fitting TRBD1. Per the germline V gene, CDR1 is KGHDR and CDR2 is SFDVKD. J was trimmed by 5 bases and V by 4 bases; bases with no gene match: 12. The CDR3 extends over 18 amino acids. The CDR3 nucleotides are TGTGCCACCAGTGACGGCCTCACGACAGGGGGCAACAATGAAAAACTGTTTTTT. It codes for CATSDGLTTGGNNEKLFF.

J is TRBJ2-7 and V is TRBV7-8; D possibly corresponds to TRBD1 (5 bases). The CDR3 sequence is 15 residues long. The V gene lost 5 bases and the J gene lost 0 bases, with 14 bases spanning the gap. Germline V gene data show CDR1 as SGHVS and CDR2 as FQNEAQ. This chain's CDR3 is CASSPSRTSSYEQYF. CDR3 coding DNA: TGTGCCAGCAGCCCATCCCGGACAAGCTCCTACGAGCAGTACTTC.

The rearrangement joins TRBV29-1 to TRBJ1-2; D is unresolved. From germline, CDR1 is SQVTM and CDR2 ANQGSEA. V was clipped by 5 bases and J by 4 bases, with 11 bases between them. This CDR3 has 12 residues. The CDR3 sequence: CSVYRVFYGYTF. In DNA, the CDR3 is TGCAGCGTTTACCGGGTTTTCTATGGCTACACCTTC.

The DNA of the CDR3 is TGTGCCAGCAGCGCCGGGACAGCTAACTATGGCTACACCTTC. Protein sequence: CASSAGTANYGYTF. The chain employs TRBV9 and TRBJ1-2; 7 bases are a match to TRBD1. Germline lookup yields CDR1 SGDLS and CDR2 YYNGEE. This CDR3 is built from 14 residues. V lost 3 bases, J lost 0 bases, and 2 bases stayed unmatched.

The chain uses TRBV9 and TRBJ2-3; 8 bases fit TRBD2. Germline lookup yields CDR1 SGDLS and CDR2 YYNGEE. The V gene end was trimmed by 5 bases and the J gene end by 0 bases; junction bases not matched to a gene: 5. The CDR3 is 15 amino acids. The CDR3 reads CASRFSGASTDTQYF. The CDR3 DNA follows: TGTGCCAGCAGATTTAGCGGGGCAAGCACAGATACGCAGTATTTT.